Listed here are 24 T cell receptor beta chains from one sample, sequenced in a study of monozygotic twins with inflammatory bowel disease. After re-calling the 5' RACE reads, TCRdb lists one entry per CDR3 protein, DNA absent. This sample's clone table lists a few hundred thousand distinct CDR3 sequences. Source material: blood. The receptors come from a human donor with ulcerative colitis or Crohn's disease, or a healthy co-twin of an affected twin (not recorded which).

The rearrangement joins TRBV5-1 to TRBJ1-2. Germline V gives CDR1 SGHRS, CDR2 YFSETQ. This CDR3 has 14 residues. The CDR3: CASSWDKPNYGYTF.

The chain links TRBV5-6 to TRBJ2-2. In germline, CDR1 is SGHDT, CDR2 YYEEEE. The CDR3 is made up of 15 amino acids. The CDR3 region is CASSPLDRTTGELFF.

The J gene is TRBJ2-7, the V gene TRBV11-2. The length of the CDR3 is 14 residues. Per the germline V gene, CDR1 is SGHAT and CDR2 is FQNNGV. CDR3 region: CASSPRSANYEQYF.

The rearrangement joins TRBV7-7 to TRBJ2-3. The length of the CDR3 is 13 residues. The germline CDR1 and CDR2 sequences are SSHAT and FNYEAQ (reference sequence). The CDR3 reads CASSRGFTDTQYF.

The V call is TRBV5-1, the J call TRBJ2-7; lacking DNA, the TRBD1 call made by TCRdb goes unchecked. Germline V gene data show CDR1 as SGHRS and CDR2 as YFSETQ. This CDR3 is built from 15 residues. CDR3 protein: CASSLSGTGTYEQYF.

The chain carries TRBV10-3 and TRBJ2-2; the D call of TRBD2 rests on TCRdb alone, since no DNA is present to check it. CDR3 length: 14 amino acids. CDR1 ENHRY and CDR2 SYGVKD come from the germline V gene. The CDR3: CAIRASGGNGELFF.

This chain joins TRBV19 and TRBJ1-3. CDR3 length equals 14 residues. Per the germline V gene, CDR1 is LNHDA and CDR2 is SQIVND (reference sequence). The CDR3 spells CASGRGRSGNTIYF.

The CDR3 region is CSVDQGQYLEAFF. J is TRBJ1-1 and V is TRBV29-1; absent DNA, TCRdb's TRBD1 call cannot be checked. Per the germline V gene, CDR1 is SQVTM and CDR2 is ANQGSEA. CDR3 length: 13 residues.

The chain is built from TRBV18 and TRBJ1-2; TCRdb lists TRBD1, though no DNA is available to test this call. The CDR3 covers 16 residues. Germline V gene data show CDR1 as KGHSH and CDR2 as LQKENI. The CDR3 here is CASSPRGSLGDYGYTF.

The chain recombines TRBV9 with TRBJ2-6; with no DNA, the TCRdb D assignment of TRBD1 cannot be verified. CDR1 and CDR2 from the germline V gene are SGDLS and YYNGEE. CDR3 length equals 15 residues. The CDR3 protein is CAGSLRTSGANVLTF.

The chain uses TRBV24-1 and TRBJ2-7; absent DNA, TCRdb's TRBD1 call cannot be checked. CDR1 is KGHDR, CDR2 SFDVKD, per germline. There are 18 residues in the CDR3. CDR3 in amino acids: CATSASPGTQSLGGEQYF.

V gene TRBV9 combines with J gene TRBJ2-1; TCRdb designates TRBD1, a call that cannot be tested without DNA. Germline V gene data show CDR1 as SGDLS and CDR2 as YYNGEE. The CDR3 length is 16 residues. The CDR3 loop reads CASSPRQLSSYNEQFF.

The chain has TRBV12-3 or TRBV12-4 and TRBJ2-1; TCRdb's assignment of TRBD1 cannot be checked, as there is no DNA. There are 17 residues in the CDR3. CDR3 amino acids: CASSFGRGVKAYNEQFF.

The chain joins TRBV6-1 to TRBJ1-1; without DNA, the TCRdb call of TRBD1 cannot be checked. The CDR3 has 14 residues. Germline loops: CDR1 MNHNS, CDR2 SASEGT. CDR3 amino acids: CASSEGAVNTEAFF.

The J gene is TRBJ2-2, the V gene TRBV2; TCRdb's D call of TRBD1 is untestable without DNA. This CDR3 has 14 amino acids. CDR1 SNHLY and CDR2 FYNNEI come from the germline V gene. The CDR3 region is CAIEGGRPGRELFF. Full variable domain (outside the CDR3, taken from reference TRBV2 and TRBJ2-2): EPEVTQTPSHQVTQMGQEVILRCVPISNHLYFYWYRQILGQKVEFLVSFYNNEISEKSEIFDDQFSVERPDGSNFTLKIRSTKLEDSAMYFCAIEGGRPGRELFFGEGSRLTVL.

The gene calls are TRBV6-1 and TRBJ1-1. The CDR3 is made up of 14 amino acids. Germline CDR1 and CDR2: MNHNS and SASEGT. The CDR3 sequence: CASRQTSMNTEAFF.

The chain has TRBV7-8 and TRBJ2-5. This CDR3 region has 13 residues. The germline V gene encodes CDR1 SGHVS and CDR2 FQNEAQ. This CDR3 is CASSLWVEETQYF.

This chain connects TRBV7-6 to TRBJ2-3; TCRdb returns TRBD1, unconfirmable since there is no DNA. This CDR3 has 15 amino acids. The germline V gene encodes CDR1 SGHVS and CDR2 FNYEAQ. The CDR3: CASRSSTGGSDTQYF.

The chain is built from TRBV2 and TRBJ1-1. The CDR3 runs 14 residues. Germline V gene lookup returns CDR1 SNHLY and CDR2 FYNNEI. The CDR3 loop is CASSERGRNTEAFF.

The chain's CDR3 is CASSLGQGTNTEAFF. The chain has TRBV18 and TRBJ1-1; the D gene TCRdb calls, TRBD1, cannot be checked with no DNA. CDR1 is KGHSH and CDR2 is LQKENI in the germline V gene. This CDR3 region has 15 residues.

The genes are TRBV4-2 and TRBJ1-1; TCRdb outputs TRBD1, but without DNA this stays unchecked. The CDR3 has 15 residues. Germline CDR1 reads LGHNA; CDR2 reads YNFKEQ. The CDR3 is CASSQDVVGVGEAFF.

This chain joins TRBV11-1 and TRBJ2-1; TCRdb designates TRBD2, a call that cannot be tested without DNA. The CDR3 contains 20 residues. Germline V gene sequence: CDR1 SGHAT, CDR2 FQDESV (reference sequence). The CDR3 protein is CASSPRGAGGPALSYNEQFF.

The rearrangement uses TRBV5-1 and TRBJ1-1; TCRdb's D gene call, TRBD1, goes unchecked for lack of DNA. CDR1 is SGHRS and CDR2 is YFSETQ in the germline V gene. The CDR3 covers 15 residues. CDR3 region: CASSPVRQLNTEAFF.

This chain connects TRBV20-1 to TRBJ2-7. Germline CDR1 is DFQATT and CDR2 is SNEGSKA (reference sequence). The CDR3 is made up of 14 amino acids. The CDR3 region is CSAADIRSSYEQYF.